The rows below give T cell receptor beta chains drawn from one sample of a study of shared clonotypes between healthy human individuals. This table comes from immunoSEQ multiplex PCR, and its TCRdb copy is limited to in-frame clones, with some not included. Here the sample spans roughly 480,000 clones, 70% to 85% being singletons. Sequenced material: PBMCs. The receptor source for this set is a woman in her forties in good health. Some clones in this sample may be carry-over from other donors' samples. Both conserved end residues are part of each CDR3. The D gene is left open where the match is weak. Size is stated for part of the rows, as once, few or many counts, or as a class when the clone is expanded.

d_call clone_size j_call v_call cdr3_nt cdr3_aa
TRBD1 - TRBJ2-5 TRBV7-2 TGTGCCAGCAGCTTAGCGGGAACAGGGGAAGAGACCCAGTACTTC CASSLAGTGEETQYF
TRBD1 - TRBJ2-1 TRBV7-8 TGTGCCAGCAGCGTCCCGGGACAGGGGCACGAGTCCTACAATGAGCAGTTCTTC CASSVPGQGHESYNEQFF
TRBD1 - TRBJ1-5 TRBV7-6 TGTGCCAGCAGCCAAGGACAGGGGTTGAGCAATCAGCCCCAGCATTTT CASSQGQGLSNQPQHF
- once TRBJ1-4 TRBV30 TGTGCCTGGAGTGTACTGGGGGGCTTTGATGAAAAACTGTTTTTT CAWSVLGGFDEKLFF
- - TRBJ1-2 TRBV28 TGTGCCAGCAGCCCCGAACCCTATGGCTACACCTTC CASSPEPYGYTF
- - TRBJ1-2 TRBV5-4 TGTGCCAGCAGCTTTAAGGCGGCTAACTATGGCTACACCTTC CASSFKAANYGYTF
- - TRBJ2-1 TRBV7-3 TGTGCCAGCAGCTTCGAGGAGTTGGGTGAGCAGTTCTTC CASSFEELGEQFF
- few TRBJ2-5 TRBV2 TGTGCCAGCGGAAACAGGGATGCGGAGACCCAGTACTTC CASGNRDAETQYF
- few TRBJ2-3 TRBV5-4 TGTGCCAGCAGCTTGGAAGGGCGGGGCCGCACAGATACGCAGTATTTT CASSLEGRGRTDTQYF
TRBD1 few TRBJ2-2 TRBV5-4 TGTGCCAGCAGCCACCTCGGGACAGGGGGGTACGGGGAGCTGTTTTTT CASSHLGTGGYGELFF
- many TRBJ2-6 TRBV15 TGTGCCACCAGCAGAGGCGGGGCGCGGGGGGCCAACGTCCTGACTTTC CATSRGGARGANVLTF
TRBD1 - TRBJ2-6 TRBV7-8 TGTGCCAGCAGCTCCGGTATGGGACAGAACTCTGGGGCCAACGTCCTGACTTTC CASSSGMGQNSGANVLTF
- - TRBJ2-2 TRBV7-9 TGTGCCAGCAGCCCCAGTGCCGGGGGCGACACCGGGGAGCTGTTTTTT CASSPSAGGDTGELFF
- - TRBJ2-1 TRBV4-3 TGCGCCAGCAGCCAAGACTTCGGCTCCTACAATGAGCAGTTCTTC CASSQDFGSYNEQFF
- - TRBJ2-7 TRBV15 TGTGCCACCAGCAGAGCGAGGGTCCCCTACGAGCAGTACTTC CATSRARVPYEQYF
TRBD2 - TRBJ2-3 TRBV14 TGTGCCAGCAGCTCGCTAGCGGGAGGACAAGATACGCAGTATTTT CASSSLAGGQDTQYF
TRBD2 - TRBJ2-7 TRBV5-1 TGCGCCAGCAGCTTTCTAGCGGGAGGAAGGTACGAGCAGTACTTC CASSFLAGGRYEQYF
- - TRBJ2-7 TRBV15 TGTGCCACCAGCAGAGATCAAGGGCCTTACGAGCAGTACTTC CATSRDQGPYEQYF
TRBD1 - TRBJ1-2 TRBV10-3 TGTGCCAACGCGGGACAGCTGGCTAACTATGGCTACACCTTC CANAGQLANYGYTF
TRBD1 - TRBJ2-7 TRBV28 TGTGCCAGCAGTCCCCGGACAGGGGTCCCTCCTCTACCCTACGAGCAGTACTTC CASSPRTGVPPLPYEQYF
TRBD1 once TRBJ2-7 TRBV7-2 TGTGCCAGCAGCGTAGGGACAGGGAAAATCTACGAGCAGTACTTC CASSVGTGKIYEQYF
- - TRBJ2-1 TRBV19 TGTGCCAGTGGCTCCCAGGGCGCCAATGAGCAGTTCTTC CASGSQGANEQFF